The T cell receptor beta chain described here comes from a study of shared clonotypes between healthy human individuals. Assay: immunoSEQ multiplex PCR; the TCRdb copy retains only in-frame clones and omits some. The table includes 2,500,000 or so clones, more than 80% detected once. Only Caucasian adults living in Nashville, Tennessee made up the donor group. Per germline, CDR1 KGHSH and CDR2 LQKENI. This CDR3 has 16 amino acids. Trimming at V came to 4 bases and at J to 6 bases, leaving 12 bases not matched to a gene. General observations from the study: Clonotype sharing among donors likely depends on sequencing depth. A generally larger estimated richness was seen in naive subsets than in memory subsets.

With respect to this clone: Its specificity is unknown.

The chain is built from TRBV18 and TRBJ2-1; 7 bases are shared with TRBD1. Sequences were obtained from naive CD4+ T cells sorted from blood. Documented subset: CD45RA+ positively selected. This clonotype was obtained from a man between 18 and 29 years old in good health. The DNA for the CDR3 is TGTGCCAGCTCACTCCAACAGGGGAGTCGAGGCAATGAGCAGTTCTTC. Protein sequence: CASSLQQGSRGNEQFF.